This T cell receptor (beta chain) was documented in a study of T cells in Graves' hyperthyroidism and ophthalmopathy. TCR beta CDR3 regions were amplified from RNA. The TCR CDR3 first-round RT-PCR relied on the HTBI primer set. In TCRdb, the multiplex PCR reads were re-called with MiXCR into one record per CDR3 protein. The repertoire holds fewer than 500,000 distinct CDR3 sequences, with about 15% as singletons. The CDR3 runs 16 residues. CDR1 and CDR2 from the germline V gene are SSHAT and FNYEAQ (reference sequence). For this clonotype: Antigen: not known. Compared with germline, one end of the junction differs, possibly owing to a read error.

Uncontrolled infection, other autoimmune disease, pregnancy or lactation barred patients from enrollment. General study findings and limits: Within blood appeared most thyroid clonotypes that had expanded above 0.001.

V is TRBV7-7 and J is TRBJ2-7, with 14 bases matching TRBD2. Specimen: blood. This TCR was sampled from a man in his late teens or twenties with Graves' ophthalmopathy. The CDR3 is CASSPGLAGEGYEQYF. In DNA, the CDR3 is TGTGCTAGCAGCCCGGGACTAGCGGGAGAGGGCTACGAGCAGTACTTC.